This TCR beta chain was obtained from a study of OX40 agonist ivuxolimab in advanced cancers. The CDR3 consists of 17 residues. In germline, CDR1 is LNHNV, CDR2 YYDKDF (reference sequence). V dropped 0 bases and J dropped 2 bases, with 17 bases sitting between them. The table came from immunoSEQ multiplex PCR; TCRdb's copy has only in-frame clones and leaves some out. This sample has roughly 76,000 clones, with 70% to 90% found just once. The sequences come from CD4+ or CD8+ T cells sorted from blood, collected in a trial of the OX40 agonist ivuxolimab. The clonotype originates from an adult with an advanced solid tumor such as melanoma, head and neck, liver or kidney cancer. V usage is TRBV15 and J usage is TRBJ2-7; D gene uncertain. CDR3 protein: CATSRDRLKFSPYEQYF. The CDR3, as DNA: TGTGCCACCAGCAGAGATAGGCTGAAATTCTCCCCCTACGAGCAGTACTTC.